A selection of T cell receptor beta chains follows, all from one sample in a study of Ad26.COV2.S vaccination and SARS-CoV-2 variants. TCRdb keeps only in-frame clones here, not all; method: immunoSEQ multiplex PCR. In the table there are about 350,000 clones, around 89% of which are singletons. The input for sequencing was peripheral blood, taken in a trial of Ad26.COV2.S vaccine versus placebo. The receptors derive from a person between 18 and 60 years old who received the Ad26.COV2.S COVID-19 vaccine or a placebo. Each CDR3 is given with its conserved first and last residue. The D gene is left open where the match is weak. Clone size is shown for a subset of rows, as once, few, many or a class of expanded clone.

d_call j_call clone_size v_call cdr3_aa cdr3_nt
. TRBJ2-7 once TRBV4-3 CASSQDSSGTSYEQYF TGCGCCAGCAGCCAAGATAGTAGCGGCACCTCCTACGAGCAGTACTTC
TRBD1 TRBJ2-2 . TRBV6-2/TRBV6-3 CASSHGGQGFF TGTGCCAGCAGCCACGGGGGACAGGGGTTTTTT
TRBD1 TRBJ2-2 . TRBV6-6 CASSSSGTGTTGELFF TGTGCCAGCAGTTCCTCCGGGACAGGGACTACCGGGGAGCTGTTTTTT
TRBD1 TRBJ2-5 . TRBV25-1 CASSSHRGRRETQYF TGTGCCAGCAGCAGTCACAGGGGTAGGCGAGAGACCCAGTACTTC
TRBD1 TRBJ2-1 . TRBV4-1 CASSPTGGNIDEQFF TGCGCCAGCAGCCCAACAGGGGGTAATATTGATGAGCAGTTCTTC
. TRBJ1-1 . TRBV28 CASRSRDTEAFF TGTGCCAGCAGGTCGAGGGACACTGAAGCTTTCTTT
. TRBJ1-2 . TRBV13 CASSFTTQYGGYTF TGTGCCAGCAGCTTCACCACCCAGTACGGTGGCTACACCTTC
. TRBJ2-7 few TRBV4-3 CASSQAKGDYEQYF TGCGCCAGCAGCCAAGCGAAAGGGGACTACGAGCAGTACTTC
TRBD2 TRBJ2-3 . TRBV6-1 CASSEGWTSGSVSADTQYF TGTGCCAGCAGTGAGGGCTGGACTAGCGGGAGTGTTTCGGCAGATACGCAGTATTTT
. TRBJ1-6 . TRBV7-2 CASSTHPEGTSPLHF TGTGCCAGCAGTACCCATCCCGAGGGAACCTCACCCCTCCACTTT
TRBD2 TRBJ2-7 . TRBV5-1 CASSSNPSGKSSYEQYF TGCGCCAGCAGCTCCAACCCTAGCGGTAAGAGCTCCTACGAGCAGTACTTC
TRBD1 TRBJ1-4 . TRBV9 CASSVGQGGEKLFF TGTGCCAGCAGCGTAGGCCAGGGGGGTGAAAAACTGTTTTTT
. TRBJ1-1 . TRBV25-1 CASSLRDDTEAFF TGTGCCAGCAGCCTCCGGGACGACACTGAAGCTTTCTTT